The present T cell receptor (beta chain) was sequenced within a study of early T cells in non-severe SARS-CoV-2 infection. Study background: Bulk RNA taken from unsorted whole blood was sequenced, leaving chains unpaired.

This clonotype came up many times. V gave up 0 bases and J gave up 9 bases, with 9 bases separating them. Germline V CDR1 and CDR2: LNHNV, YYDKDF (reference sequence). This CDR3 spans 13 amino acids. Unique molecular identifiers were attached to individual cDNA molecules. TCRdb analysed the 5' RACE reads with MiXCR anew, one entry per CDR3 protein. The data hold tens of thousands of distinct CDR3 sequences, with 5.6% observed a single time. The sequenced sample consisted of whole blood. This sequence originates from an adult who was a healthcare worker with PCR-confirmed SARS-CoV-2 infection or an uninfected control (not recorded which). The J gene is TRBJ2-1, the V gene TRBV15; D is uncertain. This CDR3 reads CATSREELGEQFF. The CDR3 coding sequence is TGTGCCACCAGCAGAGAGGAGTTGGGTGAGCAGTTCTTC.